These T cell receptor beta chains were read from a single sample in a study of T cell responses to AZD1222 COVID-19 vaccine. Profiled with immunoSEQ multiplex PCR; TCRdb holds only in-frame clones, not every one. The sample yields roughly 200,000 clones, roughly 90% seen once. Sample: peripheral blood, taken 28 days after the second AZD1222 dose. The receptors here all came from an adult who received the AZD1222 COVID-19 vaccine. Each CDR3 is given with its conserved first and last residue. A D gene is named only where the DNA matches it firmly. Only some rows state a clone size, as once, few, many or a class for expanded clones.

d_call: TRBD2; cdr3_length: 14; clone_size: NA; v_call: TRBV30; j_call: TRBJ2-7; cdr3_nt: TGTGCCGGGGGGAGGAGCGGGAGTCTTTACGAGCAGTACTTC; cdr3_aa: CAGGRSGSLYEQYF
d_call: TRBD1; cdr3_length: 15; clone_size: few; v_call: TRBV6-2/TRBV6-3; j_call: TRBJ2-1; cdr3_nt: TGTGCCAGCAGTTCTACGGGACAGGCCTACAATGAGCAGTTCTTC; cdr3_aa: CASSSTGQAYNEQFF
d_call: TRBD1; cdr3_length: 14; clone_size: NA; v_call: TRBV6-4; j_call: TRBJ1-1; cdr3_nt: TGTGCCAGCAGCTCCGGGACAGGGGGTGGAAAAGCTTTCTTT; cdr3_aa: CASSSGTGGGKAFF
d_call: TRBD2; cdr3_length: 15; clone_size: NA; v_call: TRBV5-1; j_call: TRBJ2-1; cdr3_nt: TGCGCCAGCAGGGCTGGACTAGCGGGATACAATGAGCAGTTCTTC; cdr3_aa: CASRAGLAGYNEQFF
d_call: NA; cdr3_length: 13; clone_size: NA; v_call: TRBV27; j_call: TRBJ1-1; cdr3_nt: TGTGCCAGCAGTTTAGGGGGGAGTACGGAAGCTTTCTTT; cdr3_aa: CASSLGGSTEAFF
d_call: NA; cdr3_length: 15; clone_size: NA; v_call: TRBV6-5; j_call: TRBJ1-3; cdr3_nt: TGTGCCAGCAGCAAACAGCCTTTCTCTGGAAACACCATATATTTT; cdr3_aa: CASSKQPFSGNTIYF
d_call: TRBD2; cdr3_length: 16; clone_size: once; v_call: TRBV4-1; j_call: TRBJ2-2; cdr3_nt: TGCGCCAGCAGCCAACCACTAGCGAGGAACACCGGGGAGCTGTTTTTT; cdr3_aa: CASSQPLARNTGELFF
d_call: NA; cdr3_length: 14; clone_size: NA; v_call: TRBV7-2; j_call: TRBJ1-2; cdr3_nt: TGTGCCAGCAGCTTGGAATACTTCCGGGATGGCTACACCTTC; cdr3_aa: CASSLEYFRDGYTF
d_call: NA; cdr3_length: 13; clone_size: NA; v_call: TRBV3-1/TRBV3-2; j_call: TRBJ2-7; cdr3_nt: TGTGCCAGCAGCCAATCGTGGGGTGGAGAGCAGTACTTC; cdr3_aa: CASSQSWGGEQYF
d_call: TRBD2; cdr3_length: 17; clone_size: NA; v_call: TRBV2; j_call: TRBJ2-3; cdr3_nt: TGTGCCAGCAGTGAATGGGGACTAGCGGGAGCAACAGATACGCAGTATTTT; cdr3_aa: CASSEWGLAGATDTQYF
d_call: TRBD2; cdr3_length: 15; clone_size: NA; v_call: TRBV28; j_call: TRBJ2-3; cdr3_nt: TGTGCCAGCAGTTTGGGACTAGCGAGCACAGATACGCAGTATTTT; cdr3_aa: CASSLGLASTDTQYF
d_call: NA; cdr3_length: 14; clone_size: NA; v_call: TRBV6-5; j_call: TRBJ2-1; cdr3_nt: TGTGCCAGCAGCCTTGAAAGCGGAGCGGGTGAGCAGTTCTTC; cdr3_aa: CASSLESGAGEQFF
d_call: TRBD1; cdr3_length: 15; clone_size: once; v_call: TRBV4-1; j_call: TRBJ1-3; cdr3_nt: TGCGCCAGCCGACTTGGCGACAGGGACCCAAACACCATATATTTT; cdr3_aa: CASRLGDRDPNTIYF
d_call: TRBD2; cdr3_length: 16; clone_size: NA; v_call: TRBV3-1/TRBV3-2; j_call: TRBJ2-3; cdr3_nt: TGTGCCAGCAGCCAAGATTGCGGGAGTGTAGCAGATACGCAGTATTTT; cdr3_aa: CASSQDCGSVADTQYF
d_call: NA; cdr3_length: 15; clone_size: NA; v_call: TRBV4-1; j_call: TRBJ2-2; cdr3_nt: TGCGCCAGCAGCCAGCCTAGCGCGGACACCGGGGAGCTGTTTTTT; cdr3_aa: CASSQPSADTGELFF
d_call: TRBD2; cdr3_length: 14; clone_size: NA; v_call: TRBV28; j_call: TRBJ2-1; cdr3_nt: TGTGCCAGCAGTCTACAAGCGGGAGGCCTTGAGCAGTTCTTC; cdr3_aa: CASSLQAGGLEQFF
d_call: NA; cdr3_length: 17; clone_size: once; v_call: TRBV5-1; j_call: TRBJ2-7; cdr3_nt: TGCGCCAGCAGCTGGACCTCTGGGGCGGGCGGCTCCTACGAGCAGTACTTC; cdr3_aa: CASSWTSGAGGSYEQYF
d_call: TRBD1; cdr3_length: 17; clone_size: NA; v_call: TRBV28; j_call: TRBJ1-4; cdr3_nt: TGTGCCAGCAGCCCACAGGGGGCCCGTCCCCGTAATGAAAAACTGTTTTTT; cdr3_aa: CASSPQGARPRNEKLFF
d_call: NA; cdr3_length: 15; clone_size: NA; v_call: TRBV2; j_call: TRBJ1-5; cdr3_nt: TGTGCCAGCAGTGAAGGCAGAGGAGGCAATCAGCCCCAGCATTTT; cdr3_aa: CASSEGRGGNQPQHF
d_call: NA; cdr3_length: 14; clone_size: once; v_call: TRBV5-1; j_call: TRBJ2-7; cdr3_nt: TGCGCCAGCAGCTTAGGGACGCCGGTCTACGAGCAGTACTTC; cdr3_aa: CASSLGTPVYEQYF
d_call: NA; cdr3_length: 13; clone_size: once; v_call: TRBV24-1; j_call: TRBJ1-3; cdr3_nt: TGTGCCACCAGTGATCCCTCTGGAAACACCATATATTTT; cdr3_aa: CATSDPSGNTIYF
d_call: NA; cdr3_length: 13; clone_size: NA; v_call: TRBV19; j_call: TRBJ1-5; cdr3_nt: TGTGCCAGTAGTATAGTAACTAATCAGCCCCAGCATTTT; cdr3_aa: CASSIVTNQPQHF
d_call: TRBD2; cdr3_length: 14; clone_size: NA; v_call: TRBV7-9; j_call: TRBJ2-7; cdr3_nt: TGTGCCAGCAGCCTTAGCGGGAGGCAGCACGAGCAGTACTTC; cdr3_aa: CASSLSGRQHEQYF
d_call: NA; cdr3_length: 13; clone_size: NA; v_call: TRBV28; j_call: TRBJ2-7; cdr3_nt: TGTGCCAGCAACCCGGCCCGCTCTTACGAGCAGTACTTC; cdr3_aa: CASNPARSYEQYF
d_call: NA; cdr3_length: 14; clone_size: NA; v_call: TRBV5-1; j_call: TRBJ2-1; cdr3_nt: TGCGCCAGCCGGCGTGAAGGTTCCTACAATGAGCAGTTCTTC; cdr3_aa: CASRREGSYNEQFF
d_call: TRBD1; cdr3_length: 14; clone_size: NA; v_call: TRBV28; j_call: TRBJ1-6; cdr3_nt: TGTGCCAGCAGTTCGACAGGGGGACGATCACCCCTCCACTTT; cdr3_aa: CASSSTGGRSPLHF
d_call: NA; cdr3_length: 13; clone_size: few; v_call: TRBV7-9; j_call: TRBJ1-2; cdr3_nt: TGTGCCAGCAGCCTGGGAATACAGGATGGCTACACCTTC; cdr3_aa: CASSLGIQDGYTF
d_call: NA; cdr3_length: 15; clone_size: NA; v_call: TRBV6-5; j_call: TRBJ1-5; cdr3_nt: TGTGCCAGCAGTTACCATCGGGATAGCAATCAGCCCCAGCATTTT; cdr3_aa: CASSYHRDSNQPQHF
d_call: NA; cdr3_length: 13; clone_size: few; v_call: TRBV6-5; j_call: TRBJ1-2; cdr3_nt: TGTGCCAGCAGTTACGGCGGTGGCTATGGCTACACCTTC; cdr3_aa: CASSYGGGYGYTF
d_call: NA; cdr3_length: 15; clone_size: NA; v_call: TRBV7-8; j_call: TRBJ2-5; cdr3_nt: TGTGCCAGCAGCCCAGGAGTACAGGGTGCGGAGACCCAGTACTTC; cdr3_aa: CASSPGVQGAETQYF
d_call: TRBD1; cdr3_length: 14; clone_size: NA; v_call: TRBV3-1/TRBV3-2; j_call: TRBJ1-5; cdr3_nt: TGTGCCAGCAGCCAGACAGGGGGCCATCAGCCCCAGCATTTT; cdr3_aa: CASSQTGGHQPQHF
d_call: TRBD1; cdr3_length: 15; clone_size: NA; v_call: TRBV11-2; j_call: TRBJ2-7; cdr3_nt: TGTGCCAGCAGCCCCCCGGACAGGCACTGGGACGAGCAGTACTTC; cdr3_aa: CASSPPDRHWDEQYF
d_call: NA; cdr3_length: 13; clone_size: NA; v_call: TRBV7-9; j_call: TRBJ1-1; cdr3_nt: TGTGCCAGCAGCTTAGGGCTCCGCACTGAAGCTTTCTTT; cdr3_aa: CASSLGLRTEAFF
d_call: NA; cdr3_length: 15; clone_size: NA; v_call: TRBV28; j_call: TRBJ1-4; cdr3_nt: TGTGCCAGCAGCCCTGGGGGAGCTGATAATGAAAAACTGTTTTTT; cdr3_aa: CASSPGGADNEKLFF
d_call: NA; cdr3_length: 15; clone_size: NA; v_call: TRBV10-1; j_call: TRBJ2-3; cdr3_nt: TGCGCCAGCAGTTTCGGGACGTCCCGTGCCGATACGCAGTATTTT; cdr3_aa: CASSFGTSRADTQYF